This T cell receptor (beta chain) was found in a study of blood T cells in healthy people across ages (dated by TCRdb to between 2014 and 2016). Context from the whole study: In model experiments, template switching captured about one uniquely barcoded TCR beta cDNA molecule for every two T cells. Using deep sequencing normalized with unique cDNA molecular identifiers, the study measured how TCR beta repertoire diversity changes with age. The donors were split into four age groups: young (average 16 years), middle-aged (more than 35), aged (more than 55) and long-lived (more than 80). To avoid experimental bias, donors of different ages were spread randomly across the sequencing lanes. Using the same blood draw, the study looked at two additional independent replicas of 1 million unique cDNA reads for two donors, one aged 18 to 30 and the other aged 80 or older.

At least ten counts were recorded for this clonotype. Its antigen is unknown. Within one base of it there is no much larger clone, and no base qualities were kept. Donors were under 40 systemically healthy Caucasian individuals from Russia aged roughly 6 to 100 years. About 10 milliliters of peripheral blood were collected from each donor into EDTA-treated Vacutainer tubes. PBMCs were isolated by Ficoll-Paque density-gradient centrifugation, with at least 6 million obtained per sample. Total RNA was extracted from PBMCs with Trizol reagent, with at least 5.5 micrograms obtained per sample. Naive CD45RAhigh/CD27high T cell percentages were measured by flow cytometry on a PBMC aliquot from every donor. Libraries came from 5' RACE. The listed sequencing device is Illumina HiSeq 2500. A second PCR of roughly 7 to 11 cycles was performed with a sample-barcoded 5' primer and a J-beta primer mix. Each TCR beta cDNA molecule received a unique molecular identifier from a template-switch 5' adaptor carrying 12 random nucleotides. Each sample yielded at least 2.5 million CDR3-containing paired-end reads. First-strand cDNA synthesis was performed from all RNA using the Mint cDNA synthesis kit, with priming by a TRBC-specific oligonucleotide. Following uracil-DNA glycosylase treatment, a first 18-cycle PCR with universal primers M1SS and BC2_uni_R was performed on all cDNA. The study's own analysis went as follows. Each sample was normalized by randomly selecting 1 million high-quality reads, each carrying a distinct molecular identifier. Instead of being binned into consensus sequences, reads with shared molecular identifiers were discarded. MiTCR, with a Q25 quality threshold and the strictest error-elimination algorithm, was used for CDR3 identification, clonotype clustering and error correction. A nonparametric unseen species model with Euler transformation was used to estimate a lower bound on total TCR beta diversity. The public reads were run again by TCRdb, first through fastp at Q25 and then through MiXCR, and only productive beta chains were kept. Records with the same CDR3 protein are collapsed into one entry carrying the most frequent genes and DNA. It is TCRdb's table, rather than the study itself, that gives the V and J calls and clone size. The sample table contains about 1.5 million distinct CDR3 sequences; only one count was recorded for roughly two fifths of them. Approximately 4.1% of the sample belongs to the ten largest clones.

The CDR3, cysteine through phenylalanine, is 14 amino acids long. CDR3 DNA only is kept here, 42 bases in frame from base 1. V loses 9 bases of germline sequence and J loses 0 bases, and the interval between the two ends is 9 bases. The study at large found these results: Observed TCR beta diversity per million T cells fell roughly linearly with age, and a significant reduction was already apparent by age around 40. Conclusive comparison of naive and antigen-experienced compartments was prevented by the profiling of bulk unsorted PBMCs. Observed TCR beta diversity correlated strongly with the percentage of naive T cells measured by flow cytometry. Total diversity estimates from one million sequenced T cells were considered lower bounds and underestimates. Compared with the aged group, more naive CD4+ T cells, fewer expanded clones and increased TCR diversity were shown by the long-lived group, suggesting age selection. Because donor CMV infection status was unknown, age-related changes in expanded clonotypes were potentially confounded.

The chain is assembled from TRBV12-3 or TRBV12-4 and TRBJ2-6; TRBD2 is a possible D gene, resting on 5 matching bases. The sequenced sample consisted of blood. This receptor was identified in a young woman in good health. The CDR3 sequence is CASSRGSGANVLTF. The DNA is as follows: TGTGCCAGTTCCCGGGGCTCTGGGGCCAACGTCCTGACTTTC.